Listed below are T cell receptor beta chains from one sample, sequenced in a study of cytomegalovirus exposure and HLA in healthy donors. The method was immunoSEQ multiplex PCR; TCRdb's version includes in-frame clones alone and lacks a portion of them. The sample includes more than 110,000 clones, about 91% of them seen just once. Sequencing used PBMCs. These receptors were obtained from a young woman in good health and CMV-seropositive. Both conserved end residues are part of each CDR3.

>TRBV28|TRBJ1-2
CASSSKGQGGYGYTF
>TRBV2|TRBJ2-2
CASSEQGRTGELFF
>TRBV5-1|TRBJ1-2
CASSLAGDLWDYGYTF
>TRBV25-1|TRBJ1-4
CASSGGGAAEKLFF
>TRBV6-6|TRBJ1-1
CASSPGQGHTEAFF
>TRBV6-5|TRBJ1-2
CASTSDRVLDYGYTF
>TRBV5-4|TRBJ1-1
CASSLAGGAVEAFF
>TRBV6-1|TRBJ1-6
CASSAPWQYNSPLHF
>TRBV18|TRBJ2-3
CASSLVSDTQYF
>TRBV30|TRBJ1-2
CAWSSDRVGNYGYTF
>TRBV28|TRBJ2-3
CASSFTGDLDTQYF
>TRBV1|TRBJ2-1
CTSSQARREVSDEQFF
>TRBV6-5|TRBJ2-7
CASSYSKVAGANEQYF
>TRBV27|TRBJ2-1
CASSQGTSGRDEQFF
>TRBV6-5|TRBJ2-1
CASSYSGTSGYNEQFF
>TRBV10-1|TRBJ2-1
CASSEAGLNEQFF
>TRBV28|TRBJ1-2
CASRPRRQGNTF
>TRBV5-1|TRBJ1-3
CASSLDRTTGNTIYF
>TRBV5-6|TRBJ2-1
CASSLWAGIDEQFF
>TRBV5-1|TRBJ2-5
CASNAGGTRNQETQYF
>TRBV5-1|TRBJ1-4
CASSLVLGTTGSANEKLFF
>TRBV7-9|TRBJ2-7
CASSLASGMEHEQYF
>TRBV9|TRBJ2-5
CASTKGPNQETQYF
>TRBV6-5|TRBJ1-2
CASRTYRVRDYGYTF
>TRBV28|TRBJ1-2
CASSTTGEGYTF
>TRBV30|TRBJ2-3
CAWTSGTSTDTQYF
>TRBV28|TRBJ1-6
CASSLRDYYNSPLHF
>TRBV5-1|TRBJ2-2
CASSTGTGRTRIGEPNTGELFF
>TRBV30|TRBJ1-2
CACFDKGDYGYTF
>TRBV19|TRBJ2-4
CASSIIDRGRSKNIQYF
>TRBV28|TRBJ1-6
CASGTRQGNSPLHF
>TRBV5-1|TRBJ2-1
CASSPDQRLSDEQFF
>TRBV27|TRBJ2-7
CASSFLRILAGGLVGYEQYF
>TRBV27|TRBJ2-1
CASSGFTGDNEQFF
>TRBV11-1|TRBJ2-7
CASSLTRRGTYEQYF
>TRBV5-4|TRBJ1-1
CASSFPGRHTEAFF
>TRBV11-2|TRBJ1-1
CASSFRSLTEAFF
>TRBV10-2|TRBJ2-3
CASMGVAGTASTDTQYF
>TRBV7-2|TRBJ2-6
CASSLVSGSSGANVLTF
>TRBV6-1|TRBJ2-7
CASSTGIFDYEQYF